Following are 27 T cell receptor beta chains from one sample sequenced in a study of blood T cell repertoires in COVID-19. Assay: immunoSEQ multiplex PCR; the TCRdb copy retains only in-frame clones and omits some. The repertoire has around 100,000 clones, around 83% of them found once; the top ten carry approximately 1.5%. Sequenced input: peripheral blood. The receptors come from a man in his forties or fifties with acute or convalescent COVID-19.

This chain connects TRBV11-2 to TRBJ2-4; 10 bases are shared with TRBD2. The CDR3 is 15 amino acids. J gave up 5 bases and V 5 bases, and 6 bases lay outside the gene matches. CDR1 is SGHAT and CDR2 is FQNNGV in the germline V gene. CDR3 in amino acids: CASSPLAGAENIQYF. The CDR3 DNA reads as TGTGCCAGCAGCCCCCTAGCGGGAGCAGAAAACATTCAGTACTTC.

The CDR3 DNA reads as TGTGCCAGCAGCCCAATTCCTAGCGGGACGGTTGAGCAGTTCTTC. Its protein product is CASSPIPSGTVEQFF. The rearrangement uses TRBV3-1 (or the pseudogene TRBV3-2) and TRBJ2-1; 9 bases line up with TRBD2. The CDR3 has 15 residues. Per germline, CDR1 LGHDT and CDR2 YNNKEL (reference sequence). Trimming took 4 bases from V and 9 from J; bases not matched to a gene: 10.

The chain joins TRBV3-1 (or the pseudogene TRBV3-2) to TRBJ2-1; TRBD2 matches at 13 bases. The CDR3 length is 17 residues. Unmatched junction bases numbered 13, after V lost 4 bases and J lost 10 bases. Germline loops: CDR1 LGHDT, CDR2 YNNKEL (reference sequence). This CDR3 reads CASSLPVMRLAGGEQFF. CDR3 in DNA: TGTGCCAGCAGCCTCCCTGTTATGAGACTAGCGGGGGGAGAGCAGTTCTTC.

V gene TRBV4-1 combines with J gene TRBJ2-3, with D possibly being TRBD2 (6 bases). V lost 1 base to trimming and J lost 0 bases, with 8 bases between them. Germline V gene data show CDR1 as MGHRA and CDR2 as YSYEKL. This CDR3 has 15 amino acids. CDR3 sequence: CASSQGTTSTDTQYF. CDR3 nucleotide sequence: TGCGCCAGCAGCCAAGGGACTACTAGCACAGATACGCAGTATTTT.

The chain recombines TRBV5-1 with TRBJ2-1; D may be TRBD1 (5 bases). V was trimmed by 5 bases and J by 7 bases, leaving 16 bases between them. Germline loops: CDR1 SGHRS, CDR2 YFSETQ. The CDR3 is made up of 14 amino acids. The CDR3 loop reads CASRGPLTGNEQFF. CDR3 DNA sequence: TGCGCCAGCAGGGGGCCGCTCACCGGGAATGAGCAGTTCTTC.

The chain joins TRBV5-8 to TRBJ1-4; 7 bases agree with TRBD1. V trimming: 4 bases; J trimming: 10 bases; junction bases outside the gene matches: 13. Germline V gene sequence: CDR1 SGHTS, CDR2 YDEGEE. The CDR3 contains 15 residues. The CDR3 spells CASSLQGYRDGKLFF. The CDR3 nucleotides are TGTGCCAGCAGCCTACAGGGGTACAGGGATGGAAAACTGTTTTTT.

The chain links TRBV5-4 to TRBJ1-2; D is ambiguous. Trimming left V 2 bases short and J 0 bases short, with 11 bases between. Germline V gives CDR1 SGHNT, CDR2 YYREEE (reference sequence). This CDR3 is built from 15 residues. CDR3 sequence: CASSFGGGSNYGYTF. CDR3 DNA: TGTGCCAGCAGCTTTGGAGGCGGTTCTAACTATGGCTACACCTTC.

The chain employs TRBV29-1 and TRBJ1-1, with TRBD1 matching over 7 bases. Germline CDR1 is SQVTM and CDR2 is ANQGSEA. CDR3 length: 13 amino acids. With V trimmed by 7 bases and J by 3 bases, 8 bases remained unmatched. The CDR3: CSARNRGDTEAFF. The CDR3 DNA sequence: TGCAGCGCTCGGAACAGGGGTGACACTGAAGCTTTCTTT.

The CDR3 loop reads CASSLARDPNLSGELFF. CDR3 nucleotides: TGCGCCAGCAGCTTGGCCCGGGATCCAAACCTTTCGGGGGAGCTGTTTTTT. The chain recombines TRBV5-1 with TRBJ2-2; D perhaps matches TRBD2 (5 bases). V lost 0 bases and J lost 8, with 20 bases in between. CDR1 and CDR2 (germline): SGHRS, YFSETQ. The length of the CDR3 is 17 residues.

This clone is a singleton in its sample. This chain uses TRBV7-8 with TRBJ1-3, with 7 bases matching TRBD1. CDR3 length: 17 amino acids. With V trimmed by 1 base and J by 0 bases, 6 bases remained unmatched. The germline V gene encodes CDR1 SGHVS and CDR2 FQNEAQ. CDR3 in amino acids: CASSLVRGPGSGNTIYF. The CDR3 DNA sequence: TGTGCCAGCAGCTTAGTTAGGGGGCCCGGCTCTGGAAACACCATATATTTT. The whole variable domain, remainder taken from reference TRBV7-8 and TRBJ1-3, is GAGVSQSPRYKVAKRGQDVALRCDPISGHVSLFWYQQALGQGPEFLTYFQNEAQLDKSGLPSDRFFAERPEGSVSTLKIQRTQQEDSAVYLCASSLVRGPGSGNTIYFGEGSWLTVV.

CDR3 nucleotide sequence: TGTGCCAGCGTTGGGACAGGGGTAAATGGCTACACCTTC. This encodes CASVGTGVNGYTF. This chain joins TRBV6-5 and TRBJ1-2, with 10 bases matching TRBD1. Germline V gives CDR1 MNHEY, CDR2 SVGAGI. This CDR3 is 13 amino acids long. The trim removed 8 bases at V and 6 bases at J, leaving 6 bases unmatched.

V gene TRBV19 combines with J gene TRBJ2-1; 7 nucleotides match TRBD2. CDR1 and CDR2 from the germline V gene are LNHDA and SQIVND (reference sequence). The CDR3 length is 15 residues. Losses at the gene ends were 3 bases for V and 7 bases for J; bases not matched to a gene: 9. CDR3 sequence (DNA): TGTGCCAGTAGTATGCGACAAGGGACTATTAATGAGCAGTTCTTC. As protein: CASSMRQGTINEQFF. The full variable domain, completed using reference TRBV19 and TRBJ2-1, is DGGITQSPKYLFRKEGQNVTLSCEQNLNHDAMYWYRQDPGQGLRLIYYSQIVNDFQKGDIAEGYSVSREKKESFPLTVTSAQKNPTAFYLCASSMRQGTINEQFFGPGTRLTVL.

This rearrangement joins TRBV5-4 to TRBJ1-2; tentatively, D is TRBD1 (6 bases). The CDR3 runs to 13 residues. Per the germline V gene, CDR1 is SGHNT and CDR2 is YYREEE (reference sequence). The V gene lost 2 bases and the J gene lost 4 bases, with 9 bases spanning the gap. DNA for the CDR3: TGTGCCAGCAGCTTAGCGGACAGCTATGGCTACACCTTC. Protein sequence: CASSLADSYGYTF.

The chain links TRBV19 to TRBJ1-1; a possible D gene is TRBD1 (6 bases). Trimming stripped 3 bases from V and 6 bases from J, with 8 bases between. This CDR3 is 12 amino acids long. The germline V gene has CDR1 LNHDA and CDR2 SQIVND (reference sequence). CDR3 sequence: CASSIEGAEAFF. In DNA form, the CDR3 reads TGTGCCAGTAGTATTGAGGGGGCTGAAGCTTTCTTT.

CDR3 loop: CASGRDPSTDTQYF. The CDR3 coding sequence is TGTGCCAGCGGGAGGGACCCCTCCACGGATACGCAGTATTTT. The V call is TRBV7-9, the J call TRBJ2-3; TRBD2 agrees at 7 bases. The V gene end was trimmed by 8 bases and the J gene end by 6 bases; junction bases not matched to a gene: 11. The germline V gene encodes CDR1 SEHNR and CDR2 FQNEAQ (reference sequence). This CDR3 has 14 amino acids.

V usage is TRBV19 and J usage is TRBJ1-2; D remains ambiguous. Germline loops: CDR1 LNHDA, CDR2 SQIVND (reference sequence). CDR3 length: 14 amino acids. Trimming left V 3 bases short and J 0 bases short, with 8 bases between. Here the CDR3 reads CASSIPRTNYGYTF. CDR3 DNA: TGTGCCAGTAGTATCCCCAGGACTAACTATGGCTACACCTTC.

This clone was seen just once. This chain joins TRBV6-1 and TRBJ1-5, with D perhaps TRBD1 (5 bases). The CDR3 covers 13 residues. Per the germline V gene, CDR1 is MNHNS and CDR2 is SASEGT. The V and J ends lost 3 bases and 6 bases respectively, with 9 bases between them. The CDR3 region has the DNA TGTGCCAGCAGTGACAGGGTCTCTCAGCCCCAGCATTTT. Encoded protein: CASSDRVSQPQHF.

In this sample, this clone turned up a few times. The V call is TRBV28, the J call TRBJ1-6; TRBD1 is a possible D gene (6 bases). Deletions cut 2 bases from V and 6 bases from J, with 11 bases between. Germline V gene sequence: CDR1 MDHEN, CDR2 SYDVKM. This CDR3 is 15 amino acids long. CDR3 amino acids: CASSLLGQPNSPLHF. Written as DNA, the CDR3 is TGTGCCAGCAGTTTACTGGGACAACCTAATTCACCCCTCCACTTT.

The chain employs TRBV7-9 and TRBJ1-1, with D possibly being TRBD1 (5 bases). Germline V lookup: CDR1 SEHNR, CDR2 FQNEAQ (reference sequence). Trimming removed 4 bases at V and 8 bases at J, with 11 bases between. This CDR3 comprises 12 residues. The chain's CDR3 is CASSYGAGEAFF. CDR3 in DNA: TGTGCCAGCAGCTACGGAGCAGGGGAAGCTTTCTTT.

The CDR3 sequence: CASSEMTGTGELFF. In DNA form, the CDR3 reads TGTGCCAGCAGTGAAATGACAGGTACCGGGGAGCTGTTTTTT. The chain has TRBV6-1 and TRBJ2-2, with D possibly TRBD1 on 6 matching bases. Germline loops: CDR1 MNHNS, CDR2 SASEGT. The CDR3 contains 14 residues. Trimming stripped 2 bases from V and 5 bases from J, with 9 bases between.

The V and J genes are TRBV2 and TRBJ2-5, with 8 bases matching TRBD2. The germline V gene has CDR1 SNHLY and CDR2 FYNNEI. V was pared by 4 bases and J by 4 bases, with 11 bases of the junction left unmatched. This CDR3 region has 16 residues. CDR3 nucleotide sequence: TGTGCCAGCAGTGTGTTCGGGAGGGCCTTGGGAGAGACCCAGTACTTC. Amino acids: CASSVFGRALGETQYF.

The genes are TRBV18 and TRBJ1-2, with 9 bases aligning to TRBD1. The V and J ends lost 3 bases and 5 bases, in that order; junction bases with no gene match: 7. Germline CDR1 KGHSH, CDR2 LQKENI. The CDR3 contains 15 residues. The CDR3 spells CASSPEQGAEYGYTF. CDR3 nucleotide sequence: TGTGCCAGCTCACCCGAACAGGGGGCGGAGTATGGCTACACCTTC.

The chain uses TRBV12-5 and TRBJ2-1; the D is unclear. This CDR3 region has 12 residues. V was clipped by 2 bases and J by 8 bases, with 7 bases between them. Germline V lookup: CDR1 LGHNT, CDR2 FRNRAP. The CDR3 loop is CASGLNSHEQFF. CDR3 coding DNA: TGTGCTAGTGGTTTGAACAGTCATGAGCAGTTCTTC.

Comments on this clone: Sequence at one end of the junction differs from germline and may be a read error. V and J are TRBV7-7 and TRBJ2-1; possible D gene TRBD2, 6 bases. CDR3 size: 15 residues. CDR1 is SSHAT and CDR2 is FNYEAQ in the germline V gene (reference sequence). In nucleotides, the CDR3 is TGTGCTAGCAGCTTAGCGCGGGCTAGCGTCGATGAGCAGTTCTTC. It specifies CASSLARASVDEQFF.

The V and J genes are TRBV6-1 and TRBJ2-1; the D gene is possibly TRBD2 (5 bases). CDR1 and CDR2 (germline): MNHNS, SASEGT. The CDR3 length is 15 residues. V lost 0 bases and J lost 7, with 13 bases in between. The CDR3 sequence: CASSEAVARGNEQFF. The CDR3 nucleotides are TGTGCCAGCAGTGAAGCCGTTGCGAGAGGGAATGAGCAGTTCTTC.

CDR3: CASSHNGETQYF. CDR3 DNA: TGCGCCAGCAGTCATAACGGGGAGACCCAGTACTTC. The rearrangement uses TRBV23-1 and TRBJ2-5; D gene uncertain. Being an ORF, TRBV23-1 has a function that is uncertain. V was clipped by 3 bases and J by 5 bases, with 7 bases between them. This CDR3 region has 12 residues.

The V gene is TRBV12-3 or TRBV12-4, the J gene TRBJ1-1; no reliable D call. Trimming removed 3 bases at V and 5 bases at J, with 10 bases between. This CDR3 contains 13 residues. The CDR3 spells CASSFIPGTEAFF. CDR3 DNA: TGTGCCAGCAGTTTCATCCCGGGGACTGAAGCTTTCTTT.